This passage covers 21 T cell receptor beta chains from one sample sequenced in a study of T-cell reconstitution after alpha-beta-depleted transplantation in children. The authors prepared the TCRbeta library with unique molecular identifiers. Each CDR3 protein gets one entry after TCRdb re-called the PCR reads with MiXCR. Among around 600,000 distinct CDR3 sequences listed, roughly 15% were seen once. Sequencing was performed on PBMCs from the stem cell graft donor, taken from the stem cell graft. Receptor source: a human donor who donated a stem cell graft to a child with acute myeloid leukemia.

The chain combines TRBV11-3 with TRBJ2-7, with D hard to call. V lost 2 bases, J lost 3 bases, and 11 bases lay in between. This CDR3 comprises 14 residues. Germline values: CDR1 SGHNT, CDR2 YENEEA. The CDR3 coding sequence is TGTGCCAGCAGCTTACCGGACGGTAACTACGAGCAGTACTTC. This gives the protein CASSLPDGNYEQYF. Looking up the rest from reference TRBV11-3 and TRBJ2-7 gives the full variable domain: EAGVVQSPRYKIIEKKQPVAFWCNPISGHNTLYWYLQNLGQGPELLIRYENEEAVDDSQLPKDRFSAERLKGVDSTLKIQPAELGDSAVYLCASSLPDGNYEQYFGPGTRLTVT.

The chain links TRBV12-3 or TRBV12-4 to TRBJ2-1; 8 nucleotides align to TRBD1. This CDR3 is 15 amino acids long. V lost 3 bases to trimming and J lost 9 bases; unmatched junction nucleotides: 10. The CDR3 sequence: CASSFPTGGRGEQFF. CDR3 bases: TGTGCCAGCAGTTTCCCCACAGGGGGAAGGGGTGAGCAGTTCTTC.

Ten or more counts support this clonotype. Here the CDR3 reads CASGSGTGYNEQFF. DNA of the CDR3: TGTGCCAGCGGGTCCGGGACAGGGTACAATGAGCAGTTCTTC. The gene calls are TRBV6-1 and TRBJ2-1; 9 bases fit TRBD1. From germline, CDR1 is MNHNS and CDR2 SASEGT. The V and J ends lost 8 bases and 4 bases, in that order; junction bases with no gene match: 6. The CDR3 consists of 14 residues.

The J gene is TRBJ1-2, the V gene TRBV4-2; 7 nucleotides match TRBD1. Trimming at V came to 0 bases and at J to 4 bases, leaving 5 bases not matched to a gene. Germline-derived CDR1 and CDR2 are LGHNA and YNFKEQ. The CDR3 length is 15 residues. CDR3 in amino acids: CASSQEHQGGYGYTF. In nucleotides, the CDR3 is TGTGCCAGCAGCCAAGAACATCAGGGGGGCTATGGCTACACCTTC.

This sequence joins TRBV12-3 or TRBV12-4 and TRBJ1-5; D call uncertain. The CDR3 covers 14 residues. Trimming shortened V by 3 bases and J by 0 bases, and 6 bases separated the two germline ends. The CDR3 coding sequence is TGTGCCAGCAGTTTCTCCTCTAGCAATCAGCCCCAGCATTTT. Its protein is CASSFSSSNQPQHF.

Turning to this clonotype: A much larger clone differs by one base, so this may be a read error. The chain carries TRBV12-3 or TRBV12-4 and TRBJ2-1; 11 nucleotides agree with TRBD2. The CDR3 spans 16 residues. CDR3 in amino acids: CASSPPTSGGPNERFF. In DNA form, the CDR3 reads TGTGCCAGCAGTCCTCCTACTAGCGGGGGTCCCAATGAGCGGTTCTTC.

The chain carries TRBV7-2 and TRBJ2-6; D perhaps matches TRBD2 (5 bases). This CDR3 is built from 17 residues. V was clipped by 5 bases and J by 4 bases, with 18 bases between them. CDR1 and CDR2 (germline): SGHTA, FQGNSA. CDR3 sequence (DNA): TGTGCCAGCAGCGGAGACCCGAGGGCTACAGGGGCCAACGTCCTGACTTTC. This gives the protein CASSGDPRATGANVLTF.

DNA for the CDR3: TGCAGTGCTACCACAGGGGGAAGATCAGATACGCAGTATTTT. Residues: CSATTGGRSDTQYF. The chain employs TRBV20-1 and TRBJ2-3, with TRBD1 identical over 8 bases. J was trimmed by 4 bases and V by 4 bases; bases with no gene match: 7. Germline assignment: CDR1 DFQATT and CDR2 SNEGSKA (reference sequence). There are 14 residues in the CDR3.

This clonotype was picked up many times. The gene calls are TRBV20-1 and TRBJ2-7; 10 nucleotides match TRBD2. The CDR3 has 12 amino acids. Germline V gene sequence: CDR1 DFQATT, CDR2 SNEGSKA (reference sequence). With V trimmed by 4 bases and J by 3 bases, 0 bases remained unmatched. DNA for the CDR3: TGCAGTGCTACTAGCGGGGGCTACGAGCAGTACTTC. Its protein product is CSATSGGYEQYF.

This clonotype has more than one count but fewer than ten. The gene calls are TRBV7-2 and TRBJ1-1, with 9 positions matching TRBD1. The CDR3 has 15 amino acids. Germline CDR1 reads SGHTA; CDR2 reads FQGNSA. The junction had 8 bases not matched to a gene; V was cut back by 5 bases and J by 4 bases. CDR3 sequence reads: CASSLFMDRGTEAFF. Written as DNA, the CDR3 is TGTGCCAGCAGCCTCTTTATGGACAGGGGCACTGAAGCTTTCTTT. Supplemented by reference TRBV7-2 and TRBJ1-1, the full variable domain reads GAGVSQSPSNKVTEKGKDVELRCDPISGHTALYWYRQSLGQGLEFLIYFQGNSAPDKSGLPSDRFSAERTGGSVSTLTIQRTQQEDSAVYLCASSLFMDRGTEAFFGQGTRLTVV.

This clonotype was counted at least ten times. This sequence joins TRBV20-1 and TRBJ2-1, with TRBD1 as a possible D gene (5 bases). V gave up 3 bases and J gave up 7 bases, with 22 bases separating them. CDR1 and CDR2 (germline): DFQATT, SNEGSKA (reference sequence). CDR3 length equals 16 residues. This chain's CDR3 is CSARPVGVIRTNEQFF. DNA of the CDR3: TGCAGTGCTAGGCCGGTAGGGGTTATACGTACGAATGAGCAGTTCTTC.

This clonotype has ten or more counts. The V and J genes are TRBV20-1 and TRBJ2-1; D unresolved. The germline gives CDR1 DFQATT, CDR2 SNEGSKA (reference sequence). V was pared by 6 bases and J by 4 bases, with 13 bases between. The CDR3 runs 13 residues. The chain's CDR3 is CSAPLVAYNEQFF. CDR3 DNA: TGCAGTGCCCCCTTAGTAGCATACAATGAGCAGTTCTTC.

This clonotype has only a few counts. This chain links TRBV10-3 with TRBJ2-7; 7 positions agree with TRBD1. V gave up 5 bases and J gave up 0 bases; unmatched junction bases: 7. The CDR3 totals 15 residues. The germline V gene has CDR1 ENHRY and CDR2 SYGVKD. CDR3 nucleotide sequence: TGTGCCATCAGTCGACAGGGAACTCGCTCCTACGAGCAGTACTTC. It codes for CAISRQGTRSYEQYF.

Concerning this clonotype: A clone one base away is much larger, so this may be a read error. The V gene is TRBV20-1, the J gene TRBJ2-2; 12 bases are a match to TRBD1. Germline-derived CDR1 and CDR2 are DFQATT and SNEGSKA (reference sequence). V was clipped by 7 bases and J by 4 bases; unmatched bases: 13. The CDR3 is made up of 17 amino acids. The CDR3: CSVLGQGARSGTGELFF. CDR3 DNA: TGCAGTGTTCTGGGACAGGGGGCTCGGTCCGGCACCGGGGAGCTGTTTTTT.

The sample holds many counts of this clonotype. The rearrangement joins TRBV7-2 to TRBJ1-5; TRBD1 is a possible D gene (5 bases). Trimming removed 3 bases at V and 3 bases at J, with 12 bases between. Germline values: CDR1 SGHTA, CDR2 FQGNSA. The CDR3 is made up of 15 amino acids. Here the CDR3 reads CASSFDGANNQPQHF. In DNA form, the CDR3 reads TGTGCCAGCAGCTTCGACGGGGCGAACAATCAGCCCCAGCATTTT. Using reference TRBV7-2 and TRBJ1-5 for the parts outside the CDR3, the full variable domain is GAGVSQSPSNKVTEKGKDVELRCDPISGHTALYWYRQSLGQGLEFLIYFQGNSAPDKSGLPSDRFSAERTGGSVSTLTIQRTQQEDSAVYLCASSFDGANNQPQHFGDGTRLSIL.

This clonotype was seen a few times. CDR3: CATSDRPTTGELFF. In DNA form, the CDR3 reads TGTGCCACCAGTGATCGCCCCACGACCGGGGAGCTGTTTTTT. This chain links TRBV24-1 with TRBJ2-2; D is unclear. Per germline, CDR1 KGHDR and CDR2 SFDVKD. CDR3 size: 14 residues. V lost 3 bases and J 5 bases, leaving 9 bases between the germline ends.

This clonotype has only a few counts. J is TRBJ2-3 and V is TRBV28; D is unclear. The CDR3 consists of 12 residues. CDR1 MDHEN and CDR2 SYDVKM come from the germline V gene. Trimming took off 4 bases at V and 3 bases at J, with 5 bases between the two ends. The CDR3 here is CASSSMTDTQYF. CDR3 DNA: TGTGCCAGCAGTTCGATGACAGATACGCAGTATTTT.

The chain links TRBV15 to TRBJ1-2; 7 bases are a match to TRBD1. The germline gives CDR1 LNHNV, CDR2 YYDKDF (reference sequence). J gave up 7 bases and V 0 bases, and 5 bases lay outside the gene matches. The length of the CDR3 is 14 residues. CDR3 coding DNA: TGTGCCACCAGCAGAGAGACCGGGACAGCTGGCTACACCTTC. Its translation is CATSRETGTAGYTF. Full variable domain (rest looked up from reference TRBV15 and TRBJ1-2): DAMVIQNPRYQVTQFGKPVTLSCSQTLNHNVMYWYQQKSSQAPKLLFHYYDKDFNNEADTPDNFQSRRPNTSFCFLDIRSPGLGDTAMYLCATSRETGTAGYTFGSGTRLTVV.

This clonotype has more than one count but fewer than ten. V usage is TRBV12-3 or TRBV12-4 and J usage is TRBJ1-5; D call uncertain. This CDR3 contains 14 residues. V dropped 4 bases and J dropped 6 bases, with 13 bases sitting between them. As DNA, the CDR3 is TGTGCCAGCAGTTGGGCCAGAAGAGTTCAGCCCCAGCATTTT. Its protein is CASSWARRVQPQHF.

This sequence joins TRBV7-9 and TRBJ2-1; TRBD1 agrees at 11 bases. Germline V gene data show CDR1 as SEHNR and CDR2 as FQNEAQ (reference sequence). The CDR3 consists of 14 residues. V shed 9 bases, J shed 8 bases, and the junction held 9 bases outside the gene matches. The DNA for the CDR3 is TGTGCCAGTACGGACAGGGGGCTTGAGGATGAGCAGTTCTTC. This gives the protein CASTDRGLEDEQFF.

A few counts support this clonotype. The chain recombines TRBV4-3 with TRBJ2-7; perhaps TRBD2 as D (6 bases). Germline V gives CDR1 LGHNA, CDR2 YSLEER. CDR3 length: 15 amino acids. The V gene lost 0 bases and the J gene lost 2 bases, with 11 bases spanning the gap. For the CDR3, the DNA is TGCGCCAGCAGCCAAGATCGGGGGACCACCTACGAGCAGTACTTC. Translation: CASSQDRGTTYEQYF.